This T cell receptor (beta chain) was sequenced during a study of OX40 agonist ivuxolimab in advanced cancers. Libraries were prepared by immunoSEQ multiplex PCR; TCRdb keeps only in-frame clonotypes and omits some of them. Among fewer than 90,000 clones listed, around 90% were seen once. Trimming removed 1 base from V and 7 bases from J; junction bases left unmatched: 18. The CDR3 is 20 amino acids. Germline V gene sequence: CDR1 SGHNT, CDR2 YENEEA. This material consisted of CD4+ or CD8+ T cells sorted from blood, taken in a trial of the OX40 agonist ivuxolimab. This chain links TRBV11-3 with TRBJ1-6, with 8 bases lining up with TRBD1. This TCR derives from an adult with an advanced solid tumor such as melanoma, head and neck, liver or kidney cancer. The CDR3: CASSLGFLAPDRELNSPLHF. The CDR3 nucleotides read TGTGCCAGCAGCTTAGGTTTCTTGGCACCGGACAGGGAGTTGAATTCACCCCTCCACTTT.